These 17 T cell receptor beta chains were all obtained from the same sample, sequenced in a study of OX40 agonist ivuxolimab in advanced cancers. Assay used: immunoSEQ multiplex PCR; TCRdb lists only in-frame clones, some missing. The sample includes 70,000 or so clones, about 90% of them seen just once. Material: CD4+ or CD8+ T cells sorted from blood, obtained in a trial of the OX40 agonist ivuxolimab. Source of these receptors: an adult with an advanced solid tumor such as melanoma, head and neck, liver or kidney cancer.

The chain links TRBV27 to TRBJ2-7; a possible D gene is TRBD2 (5 bases). The CDR3 runs to 17 residues. Germline assignment: CDR1 MNHEY and CDR2 SMNVEV (reference sequence). Trimming pared 0 bases from V and 0 bases from J, leaving 15 bases between. This CDR3 reads CASSLSFTARDSYEQYF. In nucleotides, the CDR3 is TGTGCCAGCAGTTTATCGTTTACCGCTCGGGACTCCTACGAGCAGTACTTC.

This clone has only a few counts. The rearrangement uses TRBV10-3 and TRBJ1-3, with D possibly TRBD1 on 5 matching bases. Between the trimmed V and J ends, which lost 6 bases and 0 bases, there was a span of 6 bases. Per germline, CDR1 ENHRY and CDR2 SYGVKD. The CDR3 is made up of 13 amino acids. CDR3 amino acids: CAIRDNSGNTIYF. For the CDR3, the DNA is TGTGCCATCAGGGACAACTCTGGAAACACCATATATTTT.

The rearrangement uses TRBV4-3 and TRBJ2-2; D is possibly TRBD2 (7 bases). Germline V lookup: CDR1 LGHNA, CDR2 YSLEER. V was shortened by 2 bases and J by 7 bases, with 17 bases between the two germline ends. The length of the CDR3 is 16 residues. The CDR3 sequence: CASSQHRALADGELFF. In DNA, the CDR3 is TGCGCCAGCAGCCAACACAGGGCGCTAGCGGACGGGGAGCTGTTTTTT.

This clone was recorded only once. The chain combines TRBV9 with TRBJ2-5, with D unresolved. The CDR3 has 16 amino acids. Trimming left V 0 bases short and J 3 bases short, with 15 bases between. Germline V lookup: CDR1 SGDLS, CDR2 YYNGEE. CDR3 nucleotide sequence: TGTGCCAGCAGCGTAGAAAGAGACGGACCTAAAGAGACCCAGTACTTC. It yields the protein CASSVERDGPKETQYF.

The chain recombines TRBV7-2 with TRBJ2-7, with TRBD2 matching over 8 bases. Germline trimming cut 8 bases from V and 6 bases from J; bases unmatched to any gene: 15. Germline V CDR1 and CDR2: SGHTA, FQGNSA. There are 15 residues in the CDR3. CDR3 nucleotide sequence: TGTGCCAGCTCCCCGATACCGGGACTAGTCGCCGAGCAGTACTTC. Its protein is CASSPIPGLVAEQYF.

The chain links TRBV11-3 to TRBJ2-5; the D gene is possibly TRBD2 (5 bases). Per germline, CDR1 SGHNT and CDR2 YENEEA. The CDR3 is 15 residues long. The ends were cut back, 5 bases at V and 0 bases at J, with 13 bases in the middle. The CDR3: CASSPEETNQETQYF. CDR3 DNA sequence: TGTGCCAGCAGCCCGGAGGAGACAAACCAAGAGACCCAGTACTTC.

The chain carries TRBV19 and TRBJ2-7; D possibly corresponds to TRBD1 (6 bases). Germline CDR1 is LNHDA and CDR2 is SQIVND (reference sequence). Trimming cost V 5 bases and J 5 bases, with 16 bases left between them. There are 14 residues in the CDR3. The CDR3 DNA sequence: TGTGCCAGTAGTGAATGGGACAAAATCCACGAGCAGTACTTC. Protein product: CASSEWDKIHEQYF.

The V gene is TRBV7-6, the J gene TRBJ1-1; TRBD1 matches at 7 bases. The CDR3 is 14 amino acids. The J segment lost 6 bases and the V segment lost 4 bases, leaving 8 bases of the junction unmatched. Germline lookup yields CDR1 SGHVS and CDR2 FNYEAQ. In DNA, the CDR3 is TGTGCCAGCAGCTCAGGGGGAGAGGGGGCTGAAGCTTTCTTT. Translated: CASSSGGEGAEAFF.

The rearrangement joins TRBV28 to TRBJ2-1, with 10 bases aligning to TRBD2. The CDR3 covers 17 residues. CDR1 and CDR2 (germline): MDHEN, SYDVKM. The J segment lost 0 bases and the V segment lost 7 bases, leaving 9 bases of the junction unmatched. Here the CDR3 DNA reads TGTGCCAGCAATCGACTAGCGGGCGCCAGCTCCTACAATGAGCAGTTCTTC. Translated, it gives CASNRLAGASSYNEQFF.

The V gene is TRBV5-6, the J gene TRBJ1-1; no clear D. Germline CDR1 reads SGHDT; CDR2 reads YYEEEE. Trimming took off 4 bases at V and 8 bases at J, with 15 bases between the two ends. The CDR3 runs to 13 residues. The CDR3 loop is CASSITQVLEAFF. CDR3 bases: TGTGCCAGCAGCATCACCCAGGTTTTAGAAGCTTTCTTT.

The rearrangement joins TRBV28 to TRBJ2-7; TRBD1 or TRBD2 may be the D gene (6 bases each). This CDR3 is 14 amino acids long. Looked up from germline, CDR1 is MDHEN and CDR2 is SYDVKM. Trimming took off 4 bases at V and 2 bases at J, with 12 bases between the two ends. The DNA for the CDR3 is TGTGCCAGCAGTTCAACGGGGGCCACCTACGAGCAGTACTTC. As protein: CASSSTGATYEQYF.

The V gene is TRBV7-3, the J gene TRBJ2-3; D is undetermined. The V and J ends lost 5 bases and 2 bases respectively, with 8 bases between them. The CDR3 extends over 13 amino acids. Per germline, CDR1 SGHTA and CDR2 FQGTGA. The CDR3 here is CASSPLITDTQYF. CDR3 in DNA: TGTGCCAGCAGCCCCCTGATCACAGATACGCAGTATTTT.

V is TRBV6-6 and J is TRBJ2-7; D gene unclear. Germline-derived CDR1 and CDR2 are MNHNY and SVGAGI (reference sequence). CDR3 length: 12 amino acids. The V end was cut by 0 bases, the J end by 3 bases, with 3 bases between. The CDR3 DNA is TGTGCCAGCAGTTACTCTAACTACGAGCAGTACTTC. As protein: CASSYSNYEQYF.

The J gene is TRBJ2-1, the V gene TRBV11-3; tentative D call: TRBD1 (6 bases). Germline loops: CDR1 SGHNT, CDR2 YENEEA. V was trimmed by 0 bases and J by 4 bases, leaving 16 bases between them. The CDR3 contains 17 residues. The CDR3 DNA sequence: TGTGCCAGCAGCTTAGAGGGGGAACAGGGCCTATACAATGAGCAGTTCTTC. Translation gives CASSLEGEQGLYNEQFF.

The V and J genes are TRBV19 and TRBJ2-7; 7 bases are a match to TRBD2. The CDR3 has 14 residues. After removal of 3 bases from V and 3 bases from J, the junction contained 5 bases not matched to a gene. In germline, CDR1 is LNHDA, CDR2 SQIVND (reference sequence). This CDR3 is CASSIGLAVYEQYF. CDR3 sequence (DNA): TGTGCCAGTAGTATTGGGCTAGCGGTCTACGAGCAGTACTTC.

The chain employs TRBV9 and TRBJ2-1; TRBD2 agrees at 7 bases. Trimming removed 0 bases from V and 4 bases from J; junction bases left unmatched: 7. The CDR3 loop spans 16 amino acids. Germline CDR1 SGDLS, CDR2 YYNGEE. CDR3 sequence (DNA): TGTGCCAGCAGCGTAGTAGCGGGCGTGGAATACAATGAGCAGTTCTTC. This codes for CASSVVAGVEYNEQFF.

The chain recombines TRBV11-2 with TRBJ2-7; a weak D match, TRBD1 (5 bases). Germline assignment: CDR1 SGHAT and CDR2 FQNNGV. The CDR3 contains 14 residues. Trimming removed 2 bases from V and 2 bases from J, with 10 bases in between. For the CDR3, the DNA is TGTGCCAGCAGCTTACAGGGTAGTACCTACGAGCAGTACTTC. As protein: CASSLQGSTYEQYF. Using reference TRBV11-2 and TRBJ2-7 for the parts outside the CDR3, the full variable domain is EAGVAQSPRYKIIEKRQSVAFWCNPISGHATLYWYQQILGQGPKLLIQFQNNGVVDDSQLPKDRFSAERLKGVDSTLKIQPAKLEDSAVYLCASSLQGSTYEQYFGPGTRLTVT.